This TCR beta chain was observed in a study of T cells in localized non-small cell lung cancer. The CDR3 contains 16 residues. Looked up from germline, CDR1 is SNHLY and CDR2 is FYNNEI. Trimming removed 8 bases from V and 6 bases from J; junction bases left unmatched: 15. TCRdb keeps only in-frame clones here, not all; method: immunoSEQ multiplex PCR. The sample consists of some 52,000 clones, 70% to 90% of them appearing once. The TCR was taken from an older male donor with stage III squamous cell lung carcinoma. This specimen was peripheral blood, taken before any cancer treatment. The chain uses TRBV2 and TRBJ2-1; TRBD2 agrees at 8 bases. The CDR3 bases are TGTGCCAGCTTGGGACCGGGACTAGAAAGAGCCAATGAGCAGTTCTTC. This translates into CASLGPGLERANEQFF. The entire variable domain, with the rest obtained from reference TRBV2 and TRBJ2-1, is as follows: EPEVTQTPSHQVTQMGQEVILRCVPISNHLYFYWYRQILGQKVEFLVSFYNNEISEKSEIFDDQFSVERPDGSNFTLKIRSTKLEDSAMYFCASLGPGLERANEQFFGPGTRLTVL.